The next 6 T cell receptor beta chains were all read from a single sample in a study of cytomegalovirus exposure and HLA in healthy donors. Produced via immunoSEQ multiplex PCR; TCRdb's table is partial and in-frame only. The sample contains some 170,000 clones, just under 85% of which appear only once. Sequenced material: PBMCs. The receptors shown here come from a man aged 25-40 years in good health and CMV-seropositive.

This clone was counted a single time. This chain connects TRBV5-5 to TRBJ1-2, with D maybe TRBD1 (6 bases). The CDR3 runs 14 residues. Germline assignment: CDR1 SGHKS and CDR2 YYEKEE (reference sequence). With 2 bases removed from V and 3 bases from J, the gap between germline ends came to 11 bases. The chain's CDR3 is CASSLQGSHYGYTF. The CDR3, as DNA: TGTGCCAGCAGCTTACAGGGTAGCCACTATGGCTACACCTTC.

The V and J genes are TRBV7-8 and TRBJ2-7; D remains ambiguous. Germline V gives CDR1 SGHVS, CDR2 FQNEAQ. Trimming removed 1 base at V and 2 bases at J, with 15 bases between. The CDR3 extends over 16 amino acids. The CDR3 DNA reads TGTGCCAGCAGCTTAGTAAGGCAGGTAGGCCCCTACGAGCAGTACTTC. This sequence encodes CASSLVRQVGPYEQYF. Complete variable domain (other parts from reference TRBV7-8 and TRBJ2-7): GAGVSQSPRYKVAKRGQDVALRCDPISGHVSLFWYQQALGQGPEFLTYFQNEAQLDKSGLPSDRFFAERPEGSVSTLKIQRTQQEDSAVYLCASSLVRQVGPYEQYFGPGTRLTVT.

J is TRBJ1-2 and V is TRBV5-5; possibly TRBD1 for D (5 bases). The CDR3 consists of 12 residues. The V and J ends lost 4 bases and 7 bases respectively, with 11 bases between them. The germline V gene has CDR1 SGHKS and CDR2 YYEKEE (reference sequence). In nucleotides, the CDR3 is TGTGCCAGCAGCGCAGGGTGGGGTGGCTACACCTTC. It codes for CASSAGWGGYTF.

By sample fraction, this clone is medium-sized. The chain recombines TRBV9 with TRBJ2-2; 8 nucleotides match TRBD2. The CDR3 is made up of 16 amino acids. Germline V gene sequence: CDR1 SGDLS, CDR2 YYNGEE. V trimming: 5 bases; J trimming: 4 bases; junction bases outside the gene matches: 10. Here the CDR3 reads CASSELGGAGTGELFF. The CDR3 nucleotides are TGTGCCAGCAGTGAGCTCGGGGGGGCCGGCACCGGGGAGCTGTTTTTT.

This clone was found once. The gene calls are TRBV4-1 and TRBJ1-2; 7 bases are a match to TRBD1. V gave up 0 bases and J gave up 4 bases; unmatched junction bases: 5. This CDR3 has 15 residues. CDR1 is MGHRA, CDR2 YSYEKL, per germline. DNA of the CDR3: TGCGCCAGCAGCCAAGATGGAGGGACAGCCTATGGCTACACCTTC. Translating it yields CASSQDGGTAYGYTF.

The CDR3 sequence is CSPKERGPYNEQFF. CDR3 sequence (DNA): TGCAGCCCTAAGGAGCGGGGGCCCTACAATGAGCAGTTCTTC. The chain couples TRBV29-1 to TRBJ2-1, with 8 bases fitting TRBD2. Unmatched junction bases numbered 8, after V lost 8 bases and J lost 2 bases. The CDR3 is 14 residues long. Germline V gene data show CDR1 as SQVTM and CDR2 as ANQGSEA.